The T cell receptor (beta chain) described here comes from a study of T-cell memory formation after mild COVID-19. Overall study context: Largely donor-specific sequence clusters came from a couple of donors. Study outcomes and limitations: Contracting CD8+ clones were enriched in EMRA, CD4+ mainly in CM and EM. Cross-reactive memory apparently joined, as some responding clones appeared in pre-infection memory. Clones that got smaller from day 15 to 85 had even CD4/CD8, while clones growing later tipped toward CD4+.

In its sample, this clonotype was seen a few times. Its antigen is unknown. TCRdb redid the calling of the 5' RACE reads with MiXCR, one entry per CDR3 protein. The sample has a few hundred thousand distinct CDR3 sequences; 15% to 20% are singletons. The CDR3 totals 16 residues. Germline loops: CDR1 SGHRS, CDR2 YFSETQ. The V gene lost 0 bases and the J gene lost 0 bases, with 13 bases spanning the gap. This TCR derives from a man between 18 and 35 years old who had mild COVID-19 (a few samples of this study predate the infection). Cell type and time point are not known. J is TRBJ2-7 and V is TRBV5-1; possible D gene TRBD2, 5 bases. Sequencing input: PBMCs or a T cell subset sorted from them (not recorded which). This chain's CDR3 is CASSLASGKPSYEQYF. In DNA, the CDR3 is TGCGCCAGCAGCTTGGCCTCGGGGAAACCCTCCTACGAGCAGTACTTC.